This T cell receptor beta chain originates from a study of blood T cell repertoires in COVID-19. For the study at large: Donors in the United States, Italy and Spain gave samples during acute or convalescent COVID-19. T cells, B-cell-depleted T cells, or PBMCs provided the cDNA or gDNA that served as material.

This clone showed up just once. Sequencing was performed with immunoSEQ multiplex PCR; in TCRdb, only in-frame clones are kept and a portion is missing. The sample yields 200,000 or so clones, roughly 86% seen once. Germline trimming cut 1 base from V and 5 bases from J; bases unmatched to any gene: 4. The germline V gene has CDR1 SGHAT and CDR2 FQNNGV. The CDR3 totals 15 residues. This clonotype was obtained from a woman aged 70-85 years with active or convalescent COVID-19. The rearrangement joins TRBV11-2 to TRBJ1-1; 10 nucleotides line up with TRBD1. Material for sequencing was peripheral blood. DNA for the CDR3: TGTGCCAGCAGCTTAGGAGGACAGGGGGTGACTGAAGCTTTCTTT. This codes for CASSLGGQGVTEAFF. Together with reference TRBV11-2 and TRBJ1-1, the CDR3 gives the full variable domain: EAGVAQSPRYKIIEKRQSVAFWCNPISGHATLYWYQQILGQGPKLLIQFQNNGVVDDSQLPKDRFSAERLKGVDSTLKIQPAKLEDSAVYLCASSLGGQGVTEAFFGQGTRLTVV.